This T cell receptor (beta chain) was documented in a study of blood T cell repertoires in COVID-19. TCRdb keeps only in-frame clones here, not all; method: immunoSEQ multiplex PCR. The sample has about 140,000 clones; 70% to 90% are singletons. Participants were aged about 18 to 100 years from about two dozen US areas. Which cohort a participant joined came from the clinical history participants gave. This CDR3 comprises 14 residues. From germline, CDR1 is SEHNR and CDR2 FQNEAQ (reference sequence). Trimming took 3 bases from V and 4 from J, leaving 12 bases between them. The sample taken for sequencing was PBMCs or T cells enriched from blood (not recorded which). The clonotype originates from a woman aged 50 to 65 with acute COVID-19. The chain links TRBV7-9 to TRBJ1-1; D might be TRBD1 (6 bases). The CDR3: CASSFTGSGTEAFF. The CDR3 DNA follows: TGTGCCAGCAGCTTTACAGGGTCTGGCACTGAAGCTTTCTTT.